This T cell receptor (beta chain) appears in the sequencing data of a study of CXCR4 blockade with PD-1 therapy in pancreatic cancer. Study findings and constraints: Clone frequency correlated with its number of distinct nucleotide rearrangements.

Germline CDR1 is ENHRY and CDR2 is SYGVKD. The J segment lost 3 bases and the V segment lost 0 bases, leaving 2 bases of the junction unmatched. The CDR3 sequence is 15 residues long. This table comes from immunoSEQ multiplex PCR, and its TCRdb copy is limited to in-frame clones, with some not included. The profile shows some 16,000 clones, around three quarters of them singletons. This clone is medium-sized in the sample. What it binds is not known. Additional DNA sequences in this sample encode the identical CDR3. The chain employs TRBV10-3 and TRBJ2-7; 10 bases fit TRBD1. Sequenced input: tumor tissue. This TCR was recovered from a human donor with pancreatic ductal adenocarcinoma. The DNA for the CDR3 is TGTGCCATCAGTGAGTCTCGGACAGGGGGCTACGAGCAGTACTTC. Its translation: CAISESRTGGYEQYF.